This note documents a single TCR beta chain sequence. The antigen is not known. The CDR3 sequence is 12 residues long. In germline, CDR1 is SNHLY, CDR2 FYNNEI. V shed 6 bases and J shed 6 bases, with 11 bases lying between them. Some clones are missing from TCRdb's copy, which holds only in-frame ones; the method was immunoSEQ multiplex PCR. The sample holds 40,000 or so clones, less than 90% seen once. Time point here: week 11, during vaccination. Doses comprised 300 ug of mutant IDH1 20-mer peptide each, plus topical imiquimod. Each tumor in the donors was a new WHO grade 3 or 4 astrocytoma, IDH1-mutant and ATRX-lost. The record originates from a study of a mutant IDH1 vaccine in newly diagnosed glioma. The overall study: In weeks 1, 3, 5, 7, 11, 15, 19 and 23, patients were vaccinated.

Findings and limits, study-wide: No link was apparently found between pseudoprogression and changes in top peripheral T cell clonotypes.

The sequences come from PBMCs, collected from a glioma patient whose treatment included an IDH1 peptide vaccine. The chain has TRBV2 and TRBJ1-1, with a weak D call TRBD1 (6 bases). This sequence was found in a man between 40 and 49 years old with glioma. The CDR3, as DNA: TGTGCCAGCAGAGGGGGTTTCTCTGAAGCTTTCTTT. Amino acids: CASRGGFSEAFF. Complete variable domain (other parts from reference TRBV2 and TRBJ1-1): EPEVTQTPSHQVTQMGQEVILRCVPISNHLYFYWYRQILGQKVEFLVSFYNNEISEKSEIFDDQFSVERPDGSNFTLKIRSTKLEDSAMYFCASRGGFSEAFFGQGTRLTVV.